This passage covers 4 T cell receptor beta chains from one sample sequenced in a study of shared clonotypes between healthy human individuals (dated by TCRdb to 2020 to 2021). Library preparation was by the immunoSEQ multiplex PCR assay. Not all clones reach the TCRdb copy of this immuneACCESS table, which keeps in-frame sequences only. Checked studies attribute under half of the gap to unresolved V genes and leave the rest unexplained. For this sample the table gives roughly 1 million clones, of which 60% to 80% were detected only once. The ten most abundant clones make up roughly 1.5% of the sample. The sample comprised memory CD4+ T cells sorted from blood. Taken with the paper, the label for cell subset or site translates to: CD45RA-negative fraction. All receptors derive from a man younger than 35 in good health.

V gene TRBV5-1 combines with J gene TRBJ2-1; perhaps TRBD2 as D (5 bases). The CDR3 covers 15 residues. CDR1 and CDR2 from the germline V gene are SGHRS and YFSETQ. V lost 2 bases and J lost 6, with 15 bases in between. CDR3 nucleotide sequence: TGCGCCAGCAGCTTCCAGGACTCCCGTTTCAATGAGCAGTTCTTC. Translated, it gives CASSFQDSRFNEQFF. The complete variable domain, with remaining parts taken from reference TRBV5-1 and TRBJ2-1, reads KAGVTQTPRYLIKTRGQQVTLSCSPISGHRSVSWYQQTPGQGLQFLFEYFSETQRNKGNFPGRFSGRQFSNSRSEMNVSTLELGDSALYLCASSFQDSRFNEQFFGPGTRLTVL.

The rearrangement uses TRBV6-1 and TRBJ1-1; 7 bases fit TRBD1. V dropped 6 bases and J dropped 10; count of bases not matched to a gene: 5. The V gene's germline CDR1 is MNHNS and CDR2 SASEGT. The CDR3 is 11 amino acids. The chain's CDR3 is CASSRQGAAFF. DNA of the CDR3: TGTGCCAGCAGCAGACAGGGTGCAGCTTTCTTT.

V and J are TRBV4-3 and TRBJ2-7; TRBD1 matches 8 bases. The J segment lost 1 base and the V segment lost 4 bases, leaving 9 bases of the junction unmatched. CDR1 and CDR2 from the germline V gene are LGHNA and YSLEER. The CDR3 is 16 amino acids. The CDR3 reads CASSRADRGSSYEQYF. DNA of the CDR3: TGCGCCAGCAGCCGAGCCGACAGGGGATCTTCCTACGAGCAGTACTTC.

This chain uses TRBV27 with TRBJ2-7, with a tentative D call TRBD2 (5 bases). Germline V gene sequence: CDR1 MNHEY, CDR2 SMNVEV (reference sequence). The CDR3 loop spans 13 amino acids. V lost 4 bases and J lost 4, with 11 bases in between. The CDR3 sequence is CASSSRGIYEQYF. DNA for the CDR3: TGTGCCAGCAGTTCACGGGGTATATACGAGCAGTACTTC.